Each of the 21 T cell receptor beta chains below was sequenced from the same sample in a study of T-cell reconstitution after alpha-beta-depleted transplantation in children. The authors prepared the TCRbeta library with unique molecular identifiers. TCRdb used MiXCR to reprocess the PCR reads, holding one entry per CDR3 protein. This sample has about 610,000 distinct CDR3 sequences, with about 10% found just once. The specimen comprised PBMCs from the stem cell graft donor, sampled from the stem cell graft. These receptors were obtained from a human donor who donated a stem cell graft to a child with acute myeloid leukemia.

This clonotype was seen ten or more times. The V call is TRBV5-1, the J call TRBJ2-1, with no clear D. V lost 1 base to trimming and J lost 9 bases, with 8 bases between them. In germline, CDR1 is SGHRS, CDR2 YFSETQ. The CDR3 is made up of 12 amino acids. The CDR3 DNA reads TGCGCCAGCAGCTTGACAGAACTTGAGCAGTTCTTC. Its protein product is CASSLTELEQFF.

V gene TRBV12-3 or TRBV12-4 combines with J gene TRBJ2-7; TRBD2 matches at 7 bases. V lost 3 bases and J lost 6; bases outside the gene matches: 8. The CDR3 length is 14 residues. The CDR3 reads CASSFRGRVGEQYF. Written as DNA, the CDR3 is TGTGCCAGCAGTTTCCGGGGGAGGGTTGGCGAGCAGTACTTC.

The chain has TRBV27 and TRBJ2-7; 13 bases fit TRBD2. CDR3 length: 16 residues. Trimming took 4 bases from V and 5 from J; bases not matched to a gene: 8. Germline V gene lookup returns CDR1 MNHEY and CDR2 SMNVEV (reference sequence). CDR3: CASSSWTSGSIDEQYF. CDR3 in DNA: TGTGCCAGCAGTTCATGGACTAGCGGGAGTATCGACGAGCAGTACTTC.

There are a few counts of this clonotype. The chain combines TRBV12-3 or TRBV12-4 with TRBJ1-5; no clear D. The V and J ends lost 4 bases and 7 bases respectively, with 11 bases between them. The length of the CDR3 is 13 residues. CDR3 bases: TGTGCCAGCAGTTGGATGGGGAGCCAGCCCCAGCATTTT. Residues: CASSWMGSQPQHF.

This clonotype came up a few times. This rearrangement joins TRBV7-9 to TRBJ1-5, with 7 bases matching TRBD1. V trimming: 4 bases; J trimming: 4 bases; junction bases outside the gene matches: 10. Germline V gives CDR1 SEHNR, CDR2 FQNEAQ (reference sequence). This CDR3 has 16 amino acids. CDR3 nucleotide sequence: TGTGCCAGCAGCTCCGCCGGGACAGCACTGAATCAGCCCCAGCATTTT. This sequence encodes CASSSAGTALNQPQHF.

This clonotype was found a few times. The J gene is TRBJ2-2, the V gene TRBV20-1, with TRBD2 as a possible D gene (7 bases). CDR1 is DFQATT and CDR2 is SNEGSKA in the germline V gene (reference sequence). Trimming cost V 8 bases and J 6 bases, with 22 bases left between them. The CDR3 consists of 15 residues. The DNA of the CDR3 is TGCAGTCTAAAGGACGGGGGGAGGGGGTCCGGGGAGCTGTTTTTT. Its translation: CSLKDGGRGSGELFF.

The table lists this clonotype with many counts. V is TRBV12-3 or TRBV12-4 and J is TRBJ2-5, with 9 bases fitting TRBD1. The CDR3 sequence is 15 residues long. Trimming took 2 bases from V and 4 from J; bases not matched to a gene: 5. Written as DNA, the CDR3 is TGTGCCAGCAGTTTAACAGGGACAGGGTCAGAGACCCAGTACTTC. Amino acid sequence: CASSLTGTGSETQYF.

This clonotype has just a few counts. DNA of the CDR3: TGTGCCAGCAGTATCCCGACAGGGCGAAGCGATGAGCAGTTCTTC. Translating it yields CASSIPTGRSDEQFF. This rearrangement joins TRBV28 to TRBJ2-1; 7 nucleotides line up with TRBD1. The J segment lost 8 bases and the V segment lost 5 bases, leaving 12 bases of the junction unmatched. Germline V CDR1 and CDR2: MDHEN, SYDVKM. The CDR3 is 15 amino acids.

This clonotype occurred a few times. The chain uses TRBV15 and TRBJ2-3; possible D gene TRBD2, 5 bases. V lost 0 bases to trimming and J lost 4 bases, with 11 bases between them. The CDR3 sequence is 15 residues long. CDR1 and CDR2 from the germline V gene are LNHNV and YYDKDF (reference sequence). The CDR3 loop is CATSRDRLAADTQYF. Written as DNA, the CDR3 is TGTGCCACCAGCAGAGATCGTCTAGCTGCAGATACGCAGTATTTT.

The rearrangement links TRBV18 to TRBJ2-1; 10 bases are a match to TRBD2. V lost 3 bases to trimming and J lost 7 bases; unmatched junction nucleotides: 18. The germline CDR1 and CDR2 sequences are KGHSH and LQKENI. This CDR3 has 19 residues. Written as DNA, the CDR3 is TGTGCCAGCTCACCTCTGGACTTGGTGAATAGCGGGAGGTATAATGAGCAGTTCTTC. Residues: CASSPLDLVNSGRYNEQFF.

This clonotype was detected a few times. This chain joins TRBV18 and TRBJ2-6; 10 bases map to TRBD2. J gave up 4 bases and V 6 bases, and 9 bases lay outside the gene matches. This CDR3 comprises 17 residues. Germline assignment: CDR1 KGHSH and CDR2 LQKENI. CDR3 DNA: TGTGCCAGCTCGCTCGGACTAGCGGCCCAGGGGGCCAACGTCCTGACTTTC. Protein: CASSLGLAAQGANVLTF. Full variable domain (outside the CDR3, taken from reference TRBV18 and TRBJ2-6): NAGVMQNPRHLVRRRGQEARLRCSPMKGHSHVYWYRQLPEEGLKFMVYLQKENIIDESGMPKERFSAEFPKEGPSILRIQQVVRGDSAAYFCASSLGLAAQGANVLTFGAGSRLTVL.

The rearrangement links TRBV29-1 to TRBJ2-7; TRBD1 matches at 10 bases. Trimming cost V 7 bases and J 7 bases; bases outside gene matches: 10. The V gene's germline CDR1 is SQVTM and CDR2 ANQGSEA. The CDR3 contains 13 residues. The CDR3 sequence: CSEPGQGTGEQYF. In DNA, the CDR3 is TGCAGCGAGCCGGGACAGGGGACGGGTGAGCAGTACTTC.

The chain has TRBV20-1 and TRBJ2-7, with 7 bases lining up with TRBD1. Germline assignment: CDR1 DFQATT and CDR2 SNEGSKA (reference sequence). Unmatched junction bases numbered 2, after V lost 2 bases and J lost 1 base. This CDR3 contains 13 residues. The CDR3 region is CSARQGESYEQYF. The CDR3 nucleotides are TGCAGTGCTAGACAGGGGGAATCCTACGAGCAGTACTTC.

The V gene is TRBV6-2 or TRBV6-3, the J gene TRBJ1-2, with 8 bases that match TRBD1. Per germline, CDR1 MNHEY and CDR2 SVGEGT. The CDR3 loop spans 14 amino acids. V shed 5 bases and J 8 bases; nucleotides not matched to a gene: 10. The CDR3 loop is CASSPSGQARGYTF. CDR3 in DNA: TGTGCCAGCAGTCCTTCGGGACAGGCCCGAGGCTACACCTTC.

The rearrangement joins TRBV28 to TRBJ2-7, with D possibly being TRBD1 (5 bases). CDR1 is MDHEN, CDR2 SYDVKM, per germline. Trimming left V 4 bases short and J 2 bases short, with 15 bases between. CDR3 size: 15 residues. The CDR3 reads CASSSLSGQAYEQYF. The DNA of the CDR3 is TGTGCCAGCAGTTCCCTCTCCGGACAAGCCTACGAGCAGTACTTC.

This clonotype was counted at least ten times. The chain is built from TRBV24-1 and TRBJ2-5; D not certain. The length of the CDR3 is 14 residues. Germline loops: CDR1 KGHDR, CDR2 SFDVKD. V lost 4 bases and J lost 5, with 13 bases in between. CDR3 loop: CATSEARIEETQYF. CDR3 in DNA: TGTGCCACCAGTGAGGCCCGGATAGAGGAGACCCAGTACTTC.

The genes are TRBV5-5 and TRBJ1-4, with unresolved D. V lost 0 bases and J 0 bases, leaving 6 bases between the germline ends. The CDR3 covers 15 residues. CDR1 and CDR2 from the germline V gene are SGHKS and YYEKEE (reference sequence). The CDR3 loop is CASSLDGSTNEKLFF. In DNA, the CDR3 is TGTGCCAGCAGCTTGGACGGATCAACTAATGAAAAACTGTTTTTT.

This clonotype was observed many times. This chain joins TRBV11-2 and TRBJ1-5; D unresolved. Germline CDR1 reads SGHAT; CDR2 reads FQNNGV. V was pared by 1 base and J by 4 bases, with 14 bases between. This CDR3 region has 16 residues. CDR3 region: CASSLGSGRLNQPQHF. CDR3 sequence (DNA): TGTGCCAGCAGCTTAGGATCCGGACGGTTAAATCAGCCCCAGCATTTT.

Turning to this clonotype: A much larger clone is a single base away; this may be a read error. This is likely a read error, given that the CDR3 carries no conserved phenylalanine or tryptophan at its end. The chain joins TRBV12-3 or TRBV12-4 to TRBJ1-3, with TRBD1 matching 8 bases. The trim removed 5 bases at V and 6 bases at J, leaving 3 bases unmatched. CDR3 length: 13 residues. The DNA of the CDR3 is TGTGCCAGCAGTCGACAGGGGACAAACACCATATATTGT. This sequence encodes CASSRQGTNTIYC.

The V gene is TRBV20-1, the J gene TRBJ2-7; 10 bases align to TRBD2. There are 18 residues in the CDR3. Germline lookup yields CDR1 DFQATT and CDR2 SNEGSKA (reference sequence). The ends lost 1 base at V and 5 bases at J; junction bases unmatched: 17. CDR3 amino acids: CSARARVRLAGVNDEQYF. For the CDR3, the DNA is TGCAGTGCTAGAGCAAGAGTAAGGCTAGCGGGAGTCAACGACGAGCAGTACTTC.

This clonotype came up a few times. The chain joins TRBV11-2 to TRBJ2-3, with D tentatively TRBD2 (5 bases). V gave up 2 bases and J gave up 0 bases, with 9 bases separating them. The CDR3 length is 15 residues. CDR1 is SGHAT, CDR2 FQNNGV, per germline. This CDR3 reads CASSLTSFSTDTQYF. The CDR3 DNA sequence: TGTGCCAGCAGCTTAACTAGTTTTAGCACAGATACGCAGTATTTT.